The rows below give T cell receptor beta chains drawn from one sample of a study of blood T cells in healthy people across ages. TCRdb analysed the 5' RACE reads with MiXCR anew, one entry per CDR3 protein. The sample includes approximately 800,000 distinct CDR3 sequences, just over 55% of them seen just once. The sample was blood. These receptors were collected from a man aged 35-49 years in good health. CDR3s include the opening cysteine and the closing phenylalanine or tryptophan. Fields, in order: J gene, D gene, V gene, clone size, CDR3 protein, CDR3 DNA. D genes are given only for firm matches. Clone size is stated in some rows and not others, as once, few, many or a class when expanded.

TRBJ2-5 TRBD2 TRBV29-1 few CSVAGSGETQYF TGCAGCGTAGCGGGGTCCGGTGAGACCCAGTACTTC
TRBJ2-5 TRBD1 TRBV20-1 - CSARTGGTETQYF TGCAGTGCTAGGACAGGGGGAACGGAGACCCAGTACTTC
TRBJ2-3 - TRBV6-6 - CASNRPGDTQYF TGTGCCAGCAACCGACCGGGGGATACGCAGTATTTT
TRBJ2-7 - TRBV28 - CASSVHRPYYEQYF TGTGCCAGCAGTGTTCATCGCCCGTACTACGAGCAGTACTTC
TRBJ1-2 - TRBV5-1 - CASSLMEGYYGYTF TGCGCCAGCAGCTTGATGGAGGGTTACTATGGCTACACCTTC
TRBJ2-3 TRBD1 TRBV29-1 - CSVGGDRGGSTDTQYF TGCAGCGTTGGAGGGGACAGGGGGGGAAGCACAGATACGCAGTATTTT
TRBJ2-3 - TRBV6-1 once CASRDPSLFTDTQYF TGTGCCAGCAGGGACCCCTCCCTTTTCACAGATACGCAGTATTTT
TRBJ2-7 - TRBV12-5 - CASGSTLARSSSYEQYF TGTGCTAGTGGTTCGACTTTGGCCCGGTCAAGCTCCTACGAGCAGTACTTC
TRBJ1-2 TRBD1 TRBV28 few CASSRTGGGYGYTF TGTGCCAGCAGCCGGACAGGGGGCGGGTATGGCTACACCTTC
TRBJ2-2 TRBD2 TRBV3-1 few CASQAGGSGELFF TGTGCCAGTCAAGCGGGGGGGTCCGGGGAGCTGTTTTTT
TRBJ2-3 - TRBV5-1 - CASSPGVVDTDTQYF TGCGCCAGCAGCCCTGGTGTTGTAGACACAGATACGCAGTATTTT
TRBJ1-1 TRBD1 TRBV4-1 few CASSQEPFTGGADTEAFF TGCGCCAGCAGCCAAGAGCCATTTACAGGGGGCGCCGACACTGAAGCTTTCTTT
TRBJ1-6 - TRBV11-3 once CASSLISQANSPLHF TGTGCCAGCAGCTTAATCTCACAGGCGAATTCACCCCTCCACTTT
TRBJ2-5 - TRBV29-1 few CSVEATGSGTQYF TGCAGCGTGGAAGCTACAGGGTCTGGGACCCAGTACTTC
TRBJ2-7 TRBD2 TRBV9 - CASSGRTSGSYEQYF TGTGCCAGCAGCGGACGGACTAGCGGCTCCTACGAGCAGTACTTC
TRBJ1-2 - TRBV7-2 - CASSPQGAIGYTF TGTGCCAGCAGCCCGCAAGGGGCGATTGGCTACACCTTC
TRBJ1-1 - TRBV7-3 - CASSITGDTEAFF TGTGCCAGCAGCATCACAGGTGACACTGAAGCTTTCTTT
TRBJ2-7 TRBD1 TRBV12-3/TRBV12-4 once CASSFPGTGKRYEQYF TGTGCCAGCAGTTTTCCCGGGACAGGGAAACGCTACGAGCAGTACTTC
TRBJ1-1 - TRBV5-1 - CASSLDDNTEAFF TGCGCCAGCAGCTTGGATGATAACACTGAAGCTTTCTTT
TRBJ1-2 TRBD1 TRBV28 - CASSPSGTGGVGYGYTF TGTGCCAGCAGTCCCTCCGGGACAGGGGGAGTTGGCTATGGCTACACCTTC
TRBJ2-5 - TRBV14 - CASSQDLAQETQYF TGTGCCAGCAGCCAAGACTTGGCACAAGAGACCCAGTACTTC
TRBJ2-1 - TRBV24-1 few CATSDLVTDVSSYNEQFF TGTGCCACCAGTGATTTAGTTACGGATGTGAGCTCCTACAATGAGCAGTTCTTC
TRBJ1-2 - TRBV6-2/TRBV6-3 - CASRRGLSYGYTF TGTGCCAGCAGGAGGGGCCTATCCTATGGCTACACCTTC
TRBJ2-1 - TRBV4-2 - CASSQDGDFTYNEQFF TGTGCCAGCAGCCAAGATGGGGACTTCACCTACAATGAGCAGTTCTTC
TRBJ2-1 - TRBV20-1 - CSARDLNNEQFF TGCAGTGCTAGGGACTTGAACAATGAGCAGTTCTTC
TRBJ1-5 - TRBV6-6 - CASSYPGSNQPQHF TGTGCCAGCAGTTACCCAGGCTCCAATCAGCCCCAGCATTTT
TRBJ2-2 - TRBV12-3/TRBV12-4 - CASIPDPGNGELFF TGTGCCAGCATCCCAGATCCGGGTAACGGGGAGCTGTTTTTT
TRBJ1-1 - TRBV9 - CASSPMLQNTEAFF TGTGCCAGCAGCCCAATGCTCCAGAACACTGAAGCTTTCTTT
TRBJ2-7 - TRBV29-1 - CSVDSGPYEQYF TGCAGCGTTGATTCAGGCCCCTACGAGCAGTACTTC
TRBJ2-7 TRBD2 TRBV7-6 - CASSISGSEGEQYF TGTGCCAGCAGCATTAGCGGGAGTGAGGGCGAGCAGTACTTC
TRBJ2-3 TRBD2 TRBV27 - CACSFGELAGLADTQYF TGTGCCTGCAGTTTTGGGGAACTAGCGGGGCTAGCAGATACGCAGTATTTT
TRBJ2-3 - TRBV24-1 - CATSDPNSGSDTQYF TGTGCCACCAGTGATCCTAATTCGGGGTCAGATACGCAGTATTTT
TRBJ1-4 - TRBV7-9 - CASSRTEPQLFF TGTGCCAGCAGCCGTACCGAGCCCCAACTGTTTTTT
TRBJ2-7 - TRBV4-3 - CASSHGPYEQYF TGCGCCAGCAGCCACGGACCGTACGAGCAGTACTTC
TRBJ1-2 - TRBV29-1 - CSVKDPNYGYTF TGCAGCGTTAAGGATCCCAACTATGGCTACACCTTC
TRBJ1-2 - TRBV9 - CASSAAPPHGYTF TGTGCCAGCAGCGCCGCTCCCCCCCATGGCTACACCTTC
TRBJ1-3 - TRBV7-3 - CASSPNGPVGGNTIYF TGTGCCAGCAGCCCCAACGGGCCGGTCGGCGGAAACACCATATATTTT
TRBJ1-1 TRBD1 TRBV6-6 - CASAGGLGAFF TGTGCCAGCGCAGGGGGCTTAGGTGCTTTCTTT
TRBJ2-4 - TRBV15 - CATNPGAGNIQYF TGTGCCACCAACCCCGGGGCAGGAAACATTCAGTACTTC
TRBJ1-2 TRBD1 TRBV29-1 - CSAQGQENYGYTF TGCAGCGCTCAGGGACAGGAGAACTATGGCTACACCTTC
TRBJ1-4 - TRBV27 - CASTPGEKLFF TGTGCCAGCACCCCAGGCGAAAAACTGTTTTTT
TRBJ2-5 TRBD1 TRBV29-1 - CSVGQGLRETQYF TGCAGCGTGGGACAGGGACTAAGAGAGACCCAGTACTTC
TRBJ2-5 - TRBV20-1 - CSASDNEQYF TGCAGTGCTAGTGACAATGAGCAGTACTTC
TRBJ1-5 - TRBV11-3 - CASTPAYGLSNQPQHF TGTGCCAGCACCCCGGCATACGGACTTAGCAATCAGCCCCAGCATTTT
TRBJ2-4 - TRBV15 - CATSRDSGLAKNIQYF TGTGCCACCAGCCGGGACTCGGGTCTAGCCAAAAACATTCAGTACTTC
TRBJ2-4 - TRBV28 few CASSEAGAKNIQYF TGTGCCAGCAGCGAAGCGGGAGCCAAAAACATTCAGTACTTC
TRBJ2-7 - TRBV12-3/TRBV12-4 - CASSLPGTAKEQYF TGTGCCAGCAGTTTACCCGGGACTGCGAAGGAGCAGTACTTC
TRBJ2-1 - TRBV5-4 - CASSPGLQDEQFF TGTGCCAGCAGCCCAGGACTCCAGGATGAGCAGTTCTTC
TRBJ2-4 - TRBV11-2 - CASSQDHPAKNIQYF TGTGCCAGCAGCCAGGACCACCCTGCCAAAAACATTCAGTACTTC